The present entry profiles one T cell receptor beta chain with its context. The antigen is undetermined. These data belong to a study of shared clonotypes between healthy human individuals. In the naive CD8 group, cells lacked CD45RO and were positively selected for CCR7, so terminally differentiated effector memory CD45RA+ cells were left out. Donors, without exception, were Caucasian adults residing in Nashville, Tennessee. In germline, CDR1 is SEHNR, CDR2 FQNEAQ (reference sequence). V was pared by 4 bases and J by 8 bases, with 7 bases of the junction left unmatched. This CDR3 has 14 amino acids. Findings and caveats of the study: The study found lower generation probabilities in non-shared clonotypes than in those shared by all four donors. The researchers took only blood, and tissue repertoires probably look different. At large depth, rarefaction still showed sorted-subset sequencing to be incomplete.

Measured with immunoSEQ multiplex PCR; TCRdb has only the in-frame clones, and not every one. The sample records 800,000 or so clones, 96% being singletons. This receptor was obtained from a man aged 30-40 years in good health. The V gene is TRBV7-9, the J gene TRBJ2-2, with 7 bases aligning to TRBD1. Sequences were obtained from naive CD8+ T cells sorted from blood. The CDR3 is CASSSSTGAGELFF. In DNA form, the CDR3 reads TGTGCCAGCAGCTCGTCAACAGGGGCGGGGGAGCTGTTTTTT.